The 31 T cell receptor beta chains listed next were all sequenced from one sample in a study of blood T cells in healthy people across ages. Then a second PCR, running roughly 7 to 11 cycles, was carried out with a sample-barcoded 5' primer and a J-beta primer mix. TCRdb passed the 5' RACE reads through MiXCR, listing each CDR3 protein once. The sample lists 700,000 or so distinct CDR3 sequences, 22% occurring once. What was sequenced was blood. All receptors come from a man aged 70 or older in good health.

In its sample, this clonotype was seen a few times. The chain recombines TRBV29-1 with TRBJ1-3; 9 bases match TRBD1. Germline V gene sequence: CDR1 SQVTM, CDR2 ANQGSEA. The junction had 2 bases not matched to a gene; V was cut back by 0 bases and J by 2 bases. The CDR3 length is 15 residues. CDR3 in amino acids: CSVEDTGGPGNTIYF. The CDR3 DNA follows: TGCAGCGTTGAAGATACAGGGGGCCCTGGAAACACCATATATTTT.

This clonotype was detected once. The chain employs TRBV6-5 and TRBJ2-1, with a weak D call TRBD2 (6 bases). Germline V gene lookup returns CDR1 MNHEY and CDR2 SVGAGI. CDR3 length: 14 residues. Deletions cut 0 bases from V and 8 bases from J, with 11 bases between. CDR3: CASSYSPGEDEQFF. In nucleotides, the CDR3 is TGTGCCAGCAGTTACTCCCCGGGAGAGGATGAGCAGTTCTTC.

A note on this clonotype: Mismatch with germline at one junction end may stem from a read error. The chain uses TRBV27 and TRBJ1-2, with TRBD1 identical over 7 bases. The length of the CDR3 is 14 residues. CDR1 is MNHEY and CDR2 is SMNVEV in the germline V gene (reference sequence). This CDR3 reads CACSGSGTEYGYTF. CDR3 DNA sequence: TGTGCCTGCAGTGGTTCCGGGACAGAGTATGGCTACACCTTC.

The V call is TRBV21-1, the J call TRBJ2-3. TRBV21-1 is shown as a pseudogene. There are 14 residues in the CDR3. CDR3 protein: CASYGPFTPDTQYF. The CDR3 bases are TGTGCCAGCTATGGACCTTTTACCCCAGATACGCAGTATTTT.

This chain joins TRBV7-9 and TRBJ1-2; 9 bases line up with TRBD1. V lost 5 bases and J lost 4; bases outside the gene matches: 8. This CDR3 has 15 residues. Germline CDR1 SEHNR, CDR2 FQNEAQ (reference sequence). CDR3 coding DNA: TGTGCCAGCAGCCCGGGACAGGGAACCTTCTATGGCTACACCTTC. Its protein product is CASSPGQGTFYGYTF.

The sample holds many counts of this clonotype. This chain links TRBV7-2 with TRBJ1-1; possibly TRBD1 for D (5 bases). Trimming left V 3 bases short and J 6 bases short, with 11 bases between. CDR3 length: 13 amino acids. Germline CDR1 SGHTA, CDR2 FQGNSA. In DNA, the CDR3 is TGTGCCAGCAGCTTTGGCCGCAGGGCTGAAGCTTTCTTT. Its translation is CASSFGRRAEAFF.

The J gene is TRBJ2-1, the V gene TRBV12-3 or TRBV12-4; 10 bases are shared with TRBD2. This CDR3 is built from 18 residues. V shed 6 bases and J 10 bases; nucleotides not matched to a gene: 21. CDR3 nucleotides: TGTGCCAGCAGCCCACGGACTAGCGGAGGACTAATAGTAGGAGAGCAGTTCTTC. It specifies CASSPRTSGGLIVGEQFF.

This clonotype has more than one count but fewer than ten. The gene calls are TRBV29-1 and TRBJ2-3; D gene ambiguous. The length of the CDR3 is 13 residues. Deletions cut 3 bases from V and 0 bases from J, with 7 bases between. Germline V lookup: CDR1 SQVTM, CDR2 ANQGSEA. DNA for the CDR3: TGCAGCGTTGAGGGGTCTAGCACAGATACGCAGTATTTT. Translated, it gives CSVEGSSTDTQYF.

This chain joins TRBV5-1 and TRBJ2-5, with D possibly being TRBD1 or TRBD2 (5 bases each). Germline V gene data show CDR1 as SGHRS and CDR2 as YFSETQ. V shed 5 bases and J shed 2 bases, with 16 bases lying between them. The CDR3 sequence is 15 residues long. CDR3: CASSSSGTGQETQYF. The CDR3, as DNA: TGCGCCAGCAGTTCCTCCGGGACGGGACAAGAGACCCAGTACTTC.

A few counts support this clonotype. Lacking the conserved final phenylalanine or tryptophan, this CDR3 likely reflects a read error. V gene TRBV29-1 combines with J gene TRBJ2-5; 10 bases line up with TRBD2. The CDR3 is 15 residues long. Unmatched junction bases numbered 10, after V lost 4 bases and J lost 5 bases. Germline assignment: CDR1 SQVTM and CDR2 ANQGSEA. This CDR3 is CSVGGELAGWETQYL. In DNA form, the CDR3 reads TGCAGCGTTGGAGGGGAACTAGCGGGATGGGAGACCCAGTACCTC.

V usage is TRBV5-1 and J usage is TRBJ2-3; perhaps D is TRBD1 or TRBD2 (5 bases each). V lost 6 bases and J 2 bases, leaving 13 bases between the germline ends. This CDR3 is 14 amino acids long. Germline lookup yields CDR1 SGHRS and CDR2 YFSETQ. The CDR3 DNA reads as TGCGCCAGCACGACGGGGCAGACCACAGATACGCAGTATTTT. Its translation: CASTTGQTTDTQYF.

The gene calls are TRBV18 and TRBJ2-2; 11 positions agree with TRBD1. Germline trimming cut 3 bases from V and 5 bases from J; bases unmatched to any gene: 5. The length of the CDR3 is 16 residues. CDR1 and CDR2 (germline): KGHSH, LQKENI. This CDR3 reads CASSPVDRGRTGELFF. The CDR3 DNA follows: TGTGCCAGCTCACCCGTGGACAGGGGGCGGACCGGGGAGCTGTTTTTT.

This clonotype has just a few counts. The chain links TRBV24-1 to TRBJ1-4; 8 bases match TRBD1. CDR3 length: 12 amino acids. In germline, CDR1 is KGHDR, CDR2 SFDVKD. Trimming cost V 9 bases and J 8 bases; bases outside gene matches: 4. The CDR3 sequence: CATGTGGEKLFF. The CDR3 bases are TGTGCCACCGGGACAGGAGGCGAAAAACTGTTTTTT.

In its sample, this clonotype was seen a few times. The chain carries TRBV4-1 and TRBJ1-2; no clear D gene. CDR3 length: 14 amino acids. Germline-derived CDR1 and CDR2 are MGHRA and YSYEKL. Trimming took off 0 bases at V and 4 bases at J, with 9 bases between the two ends. CDR3 in DNA: TGCGCCAGCAGCCAAGATTTAGGGCGCTATGGCTACACCTTC. It translates to CASSQDLGRYGYTF.

V usage is TRBV28 and J usage is TRBJ2-7; perhaps TRBD2 as D (6 bases). CDR3 length: 15 residues. CDR1 is MDHEN, CDR2 SYDVKM, per germline. The germline V and J ends were trimmed by 3 bases and 1 base, with 13 bases remaining between them. The CDR3 nucleotides are TGTGCCAGCAGTTTCACAGGCGGGACTTCCTACGAGCAGTACGTC. Translating it yields CASSFTGGTSYEQYV.

This clonotype was observed a handful of times. The J gene is TRBJ1-1, the V gene TRBV7-9; D is ambiguous. The CDR3 is made up of 13 amino acids. V was cut by 4 bases and J by 6 bases, with 12 bases left in between. The V gene's germline CDR1 is SEHNR and CDR2 FQNEAQ (reference sequence). Written as DNA, the CDR3 is TGTGCCAGCAGCTCGGGAATTAGGGCTGAAGCTTTCTTT. Protein: CASSSGIRAEAFF.

The chain is built from TRBV20-1 and TRBJ1-4; 8 nucleotides match TRBD1. The germline CDR1 and CDR2 sequences are DFQATT and SNEGSKA (reference sequence). The CDR3 spans 15 residues. J was trimmed by 0 bases and V by 6 bases; bases with no gene match: 6. The CDR3 coding sequence is TGCAGTGCCTTCGGACAGGGCGCAACTAATGAAAAACTGTTTTTT. It specifies CSAFGQGATNEKLFF.

The chain is built from TRBV19 and TRBJ2-5; 12 nucleotides align to TRBD2. This CDR3 region has 16 residues. Trimming took 2 bases from V and 1 from J; bases not matched to a gene: 2. Germline V gene data show CDR1 as LNHDA and CDR2 as SQIVND (reference sequence). The CDR3 sequence is CASSISTSGGQETQYF. The CDR3, as DNA: TGTGCCAGTAGTATATCGACTAGCGGGGGCCAAGAGACCCAGTACTTC.

The chain employs TRBV12-3 or TRBV12-4 and TRBJ2-3, with D unclear. The DNA end is a closer match to TRBJ1-5, so the J assignment may be wrong. The CDR3 is made up of 13 amino acids. The CDR3 DNA reads TGTGCCAGCAGTCTCCAAGGTGCAGATACGCAGCATTTT. The encoded protein is CASSLQGADTQHF.

This chain links TRBV20-1 with TRBJ1-5; D might be TRBD1 (5 bases). CDR3 length: 18 residues. CDR1 is DFQATT, CDR2 SNEGSKA, per germline (reference sequence). Trimming left V 1 base short and J 1 base short, with 20 bases between. The CDR3 DNA follows: TGCAGTGCTAGAGGGGATGGTAAGGGGACGGTGAGCAATCAGCCCCAGCATTTT. Amino acid sequence: CSARGDGKGTVSNQPQHF.

This clonotype was found a few times. This chain uses TRBV18 with TRBJ1-5, with D perhaps TRBD1 (5 bases). The V gene's germline CDR1 is KGHSH and CDR2 LQKENI. Between the trimmed V and J ends, which lost 5 bases and 4 bases, there was a span of 12 bases. The CDR3 spans 14 residues. The CDR3 loop is CASSIAGGNQPQHF. The CDR3 DNA reads TGTGCCAGCTCAATTGCCGGGGGGAATCAGCCCCAGCATTTT.

The chain recombines TRBV24-1 with TRBJ2-2, with D perhaps TRBD1 or TRBD2 (7 bases each). This CDR3 has 14 residues. Germline lookup yields CDR1 KGHDR and CDR2 SFDVKD. V lost 4 bases and J lost 7, with 12 bases in between. CDR3 coding DNA: TGTGCCACCAGTGACCCAGGGGGGGGCGGGGAGCTGTTTTTT. It codes for CATSDPGGGGELFF.

The chain recombines TRBV29-1 with TRBJ2-1; 8 nucleotides line up with TRBD2. The germline V gene has CDR1 SQVTM and CDR2 ANQGSEA. V dropped 6 bases and J dropped 2; count of bases not matched to a gene: 3. The CDR3 is made up of 13 amino acids. The CDR3, as DNA: TGCAGCGTAGCGGGAGTCCCCTACAATGAGCAGTTCTTC. It translates to CSVAGVPYNEQFF.

This clonotype was seen a handful of times. This may come from a read error, since a much larger clone is one base off. The chain recombines TRBV7-2 with TRBJ2-3; D remains ambiguous. Germline assignment: CDR1 SGHTA and CDR2 FQGNSA. This CDR3 comprises 14 residues. Trimming shortened V by 3 bases and J by 0 bases, and 7 bases separated the two germline ends. The CDR3 nucleotides are TGTGCCAGCAGCTTCCTGAGTAGCACAGATACGCAGTATTTT. It yields the protein CASSFLSSTDTQYF.

This clonotype was seen only a few times. The chain combines TRBV7-2 with TRBJ2-7; 8 bases line up with TRBD2. V shed 3 bases and J 6 bases; nucleotides not matched to a gene: 4. CDR1 and CDR2 (germline): SGHTA, FQGNSA. This CDR3 is built from 13 residues. The CDR3, as DNA: TGTGCCAGCAGCTTCGGAGGACTAGCCGAGCAGTACTTC. Amino acid sequence: CASSFGGLAEQYF.

The chain couples TRBV5-6 to TRBJ2-4; perhaps TRBD2 as D (6 bases). V was clipped by 2 bases and J by 0 bases, with 12 bases between them. Germline assignment: CDR1 SGHDT and CDR2 YYEEEE. This CDR3 has 16 amino acids. The DNA of the CDR3 is TGTGCCAGCAGCTTTGAGGCAGCGGGAGCCAAAAACATTCAGTACTTC. Amino acids: CASSFEAAGAKNIQYF.

V is TRBV29-1 and J is TRBJ2-1; D may be TRBD2 (5 bases). The CDR3 loop spans 13 amino acids. V was clipped by 8 bases and J by 2 bases, with 13 bases between them. CDR1 is SQVTM, CDR2 ANQGSEA, per germline. The CDR3 protein is CSTDSNAYNEQFF. The CDR3 DNA is TGCAGCACGGACTCTAACGCCTACAATGAGCAGTTCTTC.

This clonotype turned up a few times. The rearrangement uses TRBV4-3 and TRBJ2-4, with D tentatively TRBD1 or TRBD2 (5 bases each). Looked up from germline, CDR1 is LGHNA and CDR2 is YSLEER. Trimming shortened V by 0 bases and J by 10 bases, and 16 bases separated the two germline ends. The CDR3 has 15 amino acids. The CDR3 DNA is TGCGCCAGCAGCCAAGATTTGAAAGGGGACGCTATTCAGTACTTC. Translated, it gives CASSQDLKGDAIQYF.

This clonotype occurred many times. The genes are TRBV5-1 and TRBJ2-1; perhaps D is TRBD1 or TRBD2 (6 bases each). This CDR3 has 13 residues. V lost 3 bases to trimming and J lost 7 bases, with 11 bases between them. The germline V gene has CDR1 SGHRS and CDR2 YFSETQ. The CDR3 is CASSSGAGNEQFF. The CDR3 DNA reads TGCGCCAGCAGCTCGGGGGCCGGGAATGAGCAGTTCTTC.

The rearrangement uses TRBV29-1 and TRBJ2-2, with 9 bases that match TRBD1. The CDR3 is 15 amino acids. Germline V CDR1 and CDR2: SQVTM, ANQGSEA. V lost 5 bases and J lost 6; bases outside the gene matches: 10. The CDR3: CSVFGQGKSSGELFF. DNA for the CDR3: TGCAGCGTTTTCGGACAGGGGAAATCCTCCGGGGAGCTGTTTTTT.

This clonotype was picked up many times. The rearrangement links TRBV7-9 to TRBJ1-4; a weak D match, TRBD1 (5 bases). Germline CDR1 SEHNR, CDR2 FQNEAQ (reference sequence). V dropped 5 bases and J dropped 6 bases, with 16 bases sitting between them. The CDR3 runs to 15 residues. The CDR3 region is CASSPSGERDEKLFF. The CDR3 DNA reads as TGTGCCAGCAGCCCCTCGGGGGAGAGGGATGAAAAACTGTTTTTT.